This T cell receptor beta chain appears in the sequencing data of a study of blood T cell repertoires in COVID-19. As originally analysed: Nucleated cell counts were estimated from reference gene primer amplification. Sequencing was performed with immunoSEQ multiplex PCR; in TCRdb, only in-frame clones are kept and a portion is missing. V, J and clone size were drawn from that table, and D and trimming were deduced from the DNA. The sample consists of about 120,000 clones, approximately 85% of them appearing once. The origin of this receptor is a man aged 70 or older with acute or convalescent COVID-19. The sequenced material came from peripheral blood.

Here the CDR3 reads CASSVGGQNTEAFF. The CDR3 DNA reads TGTGCCAGCAGCGTAGGGGGCCAGAACACTGAAGCTTTCTTT. The chain has TRBV9 and TRBJ1-1; perhaps TRBD1 as D (5 bases). The CDR3 sequence is 14 residues long. Trimming stripped 0 bases from V and 1 base from J, with 7 bases between. Germline loops: CDR1 SGDLS, CDR2 YYNGEE.